The 20 T cell receptor beta chains below come from one sample, sequenced in a study of T cell repertoires in aging, cancer and after chemotherapy. Amplification of TCR beta used genomic DNA extracted from peripheral blood. A mixed TRB-A/B primer pool amplified rearranged TRB by multiplex touch-down PCR. A single record per CDR3 protein comes from TCRdb applying MiXCR to the multiplex PCR reads. This table has about 8,700 distinct CDR3 sequences, 45% to 65% appearing once. Sequencing was performed on blood. The receptor set was obtained from a human donor in good health.

This clonotype has a handful of counts. The V gene is TRBV27, the J gene TRBJ1-6; unclear D gene. Germline CDR1 is MNHEY and CDR2 is SMNVEV (reference sequence). Trimming cost V 5 bases and J 7 bases, with 12 bases left between them. The CDR3 is made up of 14 amino acids. Here the CDR3 reads CASSLELRNSPLHF. The CDR3 nucleotides read TGTGCCAGCAGTCTCGAGCTAAGAAATTCACCCCTCCACTTT.

This chain joins TRBV27 and TRBJ1-2, with 10 bases lining up with TRBD1. Germline V gives CDR1 MNHEY, CDR2 SMNVEV (reference sequence). There are 12 residues in the CDR3. V dropped 6 bases and J dropped 8; count of bases not matched to a gene: 3. CDR3 sequence (DNA): TGTGCCAGCAGCGACAGGGGGCTAGGCTACACCTTC. Translating it yields CASSDRGLGYTF.

This clonotype was seen more than once but under ten times. The V and J genes are TRBV29-1 and TRBJ2-7, with D uncertain. This CDR3 contains 12 residues. Germline CDR1 SQVTM, CDR2 ANQGSEA. Trimming stripped 4 bases from V and 0 bases from J, with 7 bases between. CDR3 loop: CSVARSSYEQYF. The CDR3 bases are TGCAGCGTTGCGAGGAGCTCCTACGAGCAGTACTTC.

The chain links TRBV29-1 to TRBJ2-5; 10 positions match TRBD2. The trim removed 2 bases at V and 1 base at J, leaving 16 bases unmatched. The CDR3 runs 19 residues. Germline V lookup: CDR1 SQVTM, CDR2 ANQGSEA. Written as DNA, the CDR3 is TGCAGCGTTGAAAAGTACGGGACTAGCGAATCAACACGCCAAGAGACCCAGTACTTC. Residues: CSVEKYGTSESTRQETQYF.

The J gene is TRBJ2-2, the V gene TRBV5-6, with D possibly matching TRBD1 (6 bases). Germline CDR1 SGHDT, CDR2 YYEEEE. V lost 2 bases and J lost 2, with 10 bases in between. This CDR3 spans 15 amino acids. This chain's CDR3 is CASSLAGVNTGELFF. The CDR3 DNA is TGTGCCAGCAGCTTAGCAGGGGTTAACACCGGGGAGCTGTTTTTT.

This clonotype turned up a few times. The chain combines TRBV12-3 or TRBV12-4 with TRBJ1-1; D is ambiguous. Trimming stripped 3 bases from V and 1 base from J, with 6 bases between. CDR3 length: 13 amino acids. The CDR3 loop reads CASSFSGNTEAFF. CDR3 sequence (DNA): TGTGCCAGCAGTTTCTCCGGGAACACTGAAGCTTTCTTT.

This clonotype was seen only once. The chain is built from TRBV13 and TRBJ2-7, with TRBD1 matching over 7 bases. The J segment lost 7 bases and the V segment lost 5 bases, leaving 8 bases of the junction unmatched. The CDR3 covers 13 residues. From germline, CDR1 is PRHDT and CDR2 FYEKMQ (reference sequence). The CDR3 nucleotides are TGTGCCAGCAGCCTGACAGGGCTGGGGGAGCAGTACTTC. Encoded protein: CASSLTGLGEQYF.

V gene TRBV5-6 combines with J gene TRBJ2-3, with D possibly being TRBD1 (7 bases). V was pared by 5 bases and J by 5 bases, with 24 bases between. CDR3 length: 17 amino acids. Germline assignment: CDR1 SGHDT and CDR2 YYEEEE. The CDR3 reads CASSGAPRRGRGDTQYF. The CDR3 nucleotides are TGTGCCAGCAGTGGGGCTCCGAGGAGGGGGCGTGGAGATACGCAGTATTTT.

The chain employs TRBV12-3 or TRBV12-4 and TRBJ2-7; 7 nucleotides line up with TRBD1. V lost 5 bases and J lost 7; bases outside the gene matches: 5. The CDR3 is 12 residues long. CDR3 residues: CASSLRGWEQYF. CDR3 DNA sequence: TGTGCCAGCAGTCTCAGGGGGTGGGAGCAGTACTTC.

The rearrangement joins TRBV29-1 to TRBJ1-6, with D possibly being TRBD1 (6 bases). Germline CDR1 is SQVTM and CDR2 is ANQGSEA. The V gene lost 6 bases and the J gene lost 7 bases, with 13 bases spanning the gap. The length of the CDR3 is 13 residues. The CDR3 region is CSVGSDRNSPLHF. CDR3 nucleotides: TGCAGCGTGGGATCGGACAGAAATTCACCCCTCCACTTT. The full variable domain, with the rest looked up from reference TRBV29-1 and TRBJ1-6, is SAVISQKPSRDICQRGTSLTIQCQVDSQVTMMFWYRQQPGQSLTLIATANQGSEATYESGFVIDKFPISRPNLTFSTLTVSNMSPEDSSIYLCSVGSDRNSPLHFGNGTRLTVT.

This clonotype has only a few counts. This chain connects TRBV13 to TRBJ2-3; D unresolved. There are 14 residues in the CDR3. Trimming removed 0 bases at V and 2 bases at J, with 6 bases between. The germline V gene has CDR1 PRHDT and CDR2 FYEKMQ (reference sequence). CDR3 coding DNA: TGTGCCAGCAGCTTAGGCGGCTACACAGATACGCAGTATTTT. Protein product: CASSLGGYTDTQYF.

The chain carries TRBV6-8 and TRBJ2-5, with D perhaps being TRBD1 or TRBD2 (5 bases each). CDR3 length equals 14 residues. The V end lost 6 bases, the J end lost 1 base, and 12 bases lay between the germline ends. The germline CDR1 and CDR2 sequences are MNHGY and SAAAGT. For the CDR3, the DNA is TGTGCCAGCAGCCCGGGACCGGTCCAAGAGACCCAGTACTTC. Translated, it gives CASSPGPVQETQYF.

The genes are TRBV6-5 and TRBJ1-5, with a tentative D call TRBD1 (5 bases). This CDR3 comprises 16 residues. The V end lost 0 bases, the J end lost 0 bases, and 9 bases lay between the germline ends. Germline-derived CDR1 and CDR2 are MNHEY and SVGAGI. CDR3 amino acids: CASSYSGRGSNQPQHF. CDR3 DNA sequence: TGTGCCAGCAGTTACTCGGGGAGGGGTAGCAATCAGCCCCAGCATTTT.

The rearrangement links TRBV19 to TRBJ1-1; D may be TRBD1 (6 bases). Germline V gene data show CDR1 as LNHDA and CDR2 as SQIVND (reference sequence). This CDR3 contains 11 residues. Deletions cut 10 bases from V and 8 bases from J, with 14 bases between. The CDR3 spells CATKQGREAFF. For the CDR3, the DNA is TGTGCCACGAAACAGGGTCGCGAAGCTTTCTTT.

The rearrangement links TRBV6-2 or TRBV6-3 to TRBJ2-4, with D unresolved. V was cut by 6 bases and J by 9 bases, with 15 bases left in between. Germline assignment: CDR1 MNHEY and CDR2 SVGEGT. CDR3 length: 13 residues. The CDR3: CASSITEEGIQYF. CDR3 nucleotides: TGTGCCAGCAGCATCACAGAGGAAGGCATTCAGTACTTC.

The gene calls are TRBV5-6 and TRBJ1-2; TRBD1 agrees at 9 bases. In germline, CDR1 is SGHDT, CDR2 YYEEEE. V shed 4 bases, J shed 7 bases, and the junction held 14 bases outside the gene matches. The CDR3 spans 16 residues. The CDR3 is CASSPGPSQGAPGYTF. DNA of the CDR3: TGTGCCAGCAGCCCCGGCCCATCACAGGGGGCGCCTGGCTACACCTTC.

V usage is TRBV10-3 and J usage is TRBJ2-3, with D perhaps TRBD2 (5 bases). Germline assignment: CDR1 ENHRY and CDR2 SYGVKD. CDR3 length: 15 amino acids. Trimming removed 4 bases from V and 6 bases from J, with 17 bases in between. For the CDR3, the DNA is TGTGCCATCAGTGCCCTAGCTGTGATTCGGGATACGCAGTATTTT. Its protein is CAISALAVIRDTQYF.

This chain links TRBV18 with TRBJ1-6; possibly TRBD1 for D (6 bases). Germline CDR1 reads KGHSH; CDR2 reads LQKENI. CDR3 length equals 15 residues. Trimming took 3 bases from V and 7 from J, leaving 13 bases between them. CDR3 sequence (DNA): TGTGCCAGCTCACCTTCAGGGGCAATCAATTCACCCCTCCACTTT. This codes for CASSPSGAINSPLHF.

This clonotype was seen a single time. The chain uses TRBV12-3 or TRBV12-4 and TRBJ1-5; no clear D gene. CDR3 length: 13 amino acids. V shed 4 bases and J shed 2 bases, with 6 bases lying between them. CDR3 residues: CASSWTGNQPQHF. The DNA of the CDR3 is TGTGCCAGCAGTTGGACCGGCAATCAGCCCCAGCATTTT.

This rearrangement joins TRBV30 to TRBJ1-2; 7 positions match TRBD1. This CDR3 is built from 14 residues. The trim removed 3 bases at V and 0 bases at J, leaving 4 bases unmatched. Germline-derived CDR1 and CDR2 are GTSNPN and SVGIG (reference sequence). The CDR3 DNA reads TGTGCCTGGAGCGTCGGACAGGCTAACTATGGCTACACCTTC. Residues: CAWSVGQANYGYTF.